The 31 T cell receptor beta chains in this list originate from one sample, sequenced in a study of control samples from healthy donors and cancer patients. The data were produced by immunoSEQ multiplex PCR, yet TCRdb's version contains in-frame clones alone and is incomplete. Among 90,000 to 100,000 clones listed, 75% to 85% were seen once. The sample consisted of blood. The receptors come from a woman aged 30 to 39 in good health.

This sequence joins TRBV13 and TRBJ2-7, with a possible D match to TRBD2 (6 bases). The CDR3 sequence is 15 residues long. Germline-derived CDR1 and CDR2 are PRHDT and FYEKMQ (reference sequence). Trimming removed 4 bases at V and 4 bases at J, with 17 bases between. CDR3 nucleotide sequence: TGTGCCAGCAGCTCCGGGGGTATAGGGTCGTACGAGCAGTACTTC. Amino acids: CASSSGGIGSYEQYF.

The chain carries TRBV21-1 and TRBJ1-1; TRBD1 was called by the table and not checked on the DNA. TRBV21-1 corresponds to a pseudogene. The length of the CDR3 is 13 residues. Here the CDR3 reads CASGTGANTEAFF. The CDR3 DNA is TGTGCCAGCGGCACAGGGGCTAACACTGAAGCTTTCTTT.

The chain has TRBV6-6 and TRBJ2-2, with D perhaps given as TRBD1 or TRBD2 (5 bases each). Germline CDR1 is MNHNY and CDR2 is SVGAGI (reference sequence). Trimming removed 6 bases from V and 8 bases from J, with 13 bases in between. The CDR3 length is 13 residues. CDR3 nucleotide sequence: TGTGCCAGCAGCGGGGCTCTAGCTGGGGAGCTGTTTTTT. This gives the protein CASSGALAGELFF.

This chain links TRBV4-2 with TRBJ2-3; D possibly matches TRBD1 or TRBD2 (5 bases each). Deletions cut 0 bases from V and 5 bases from J, with 12 bases between. CDR3 length equals 15 residues. Germline V gene lookup returns CDR1 LGHNA and CDR2 YNFKEQ. The chain's CDR3 is CASSQDPGQGDTQYF. The CDR3 region has the DNA TGTGCCAGCAGCCAAGATCCGGGGCAGGGAGATACGCAGTATTTT.

V usage is TRBV7-2 and J usage is TRBJ2-5; D is perhaps TRBD2 (5 bases). The CDR3 sequence is 15 residues long. Germline V gene lookup returns CDR1 SGHTA and CDR2 FQGNSA. V was trimmed by 4 bases and J by 0 bases, leaving 12 bases between them. CDR3 loop: CASSWKPGYQETQYF. CDR3 in DNA: TGTGCCAGCAGCTGGAAACCGGGATACCAAGAGACCCAGTACTTC.

The sample holds a few counts of this clone. This sequence joins TRBV7-9 and TRBJ1-1, with 7 bases that match TRBD1. The trim removed 5 bases at V and 5 bases at J, leaving 8 bases unmatched. The CDR3 is 14 amino acids. CDR1 and CDR2 from the germline V gene are SEHNR and FQNEAQ (reference sequence). Here the CDR3 reads CASSIGQVGTEAFF. Written as DNA, the CDR3 is TGTGCCAGCAGCATCGGACAGGTTGGGACTGAAGCTTTCTTT.

This clone has only a few counts. This chain links TRBV19 with TRBJ1-5; 7 nucleotides match TRBD1. V trimming: 5 bases; J trimming: 7 bases; junction bases outside the gene matches: 8. Germline CDR1 LNHDA, CDR2 SQIVND (reference sequence). CDR3 length equals 14 residues. The CDR3 region is CASSQTGMLQPQHF. CDR3 nucleotide sequence: TGTGCCAGTAGTCAGACAGGGATGTTGCAGCCCCAGCATTTT.

This chain links TRBV9 with TRBJ2-3; D remains unclear. CDR3 length equals 12 residues. The V end was cut by 2 bases, the J end by 3 bases, with 4 bases between. Germline loops: CDR1 SGDLS, CDR2 YYNGEE. CDR3 in DNA: TGTGCCAGCAGCGTGACGACAGATACGCAGTATTTT. Translating it yields CASSVTTDTQYF.

This chain joins TRBV19 and TRBJ2-5; 13 positions match TRBD2. The CDR3 consists of 16 residues. V gave up 4 bases and J gave up 4 bases; unmatched junction bases: 6. Germline V gene data show CDR1 as LNHDA and CDR2 as SQIVND (reference sequence). DNA for the CDR3: TGTGCCAGTAGTAGGACTAGCGGGGGACTCGGAGAGACCCAGTACTTC. Protein sequence: CASSRTSGGLGETQYF.

The CDR3 loop is CASSLFGGSGETQYF. The CDR3 DNA reads as TGTGCCAGCAGCTTATTCGGGGGATCGGGAGAGACCCAGTACTTC. This sequence joins TRBV11-2 and TRBJ2-5; possible D gene TRBD2, 6 bases. CDR1 and CDR2 (germline): SGHAT, FQNNGV. Trimming removed 2 bases from V and 4 bases from J, with 14 bases in between. The CDR3 is 15 amino acids. Full variable domain (missing parts from reference TRBV11-2 and TRBJ2-5): EAGVAQSPRYKIIEKRQSVAFWCNPISGHATLYWYQQILGQGPKLLIQFQNNGVVDDSQLPKDRFSAERLKGVDSTLKIQPAKLEDSAVYLCASSLFGGSGETQYFGPGTRLLVL.

V gene TRBV3-1 (or the pseudogene TRBV3-2) combines with J gene TRBJ2-5; D is possibly TRBD1 (5 bases). In germline, CDR1 is LGHDT, CDR2 YNNKEL (reference sequence). V shed 2 bases and J shed 5 bases, with 15 bases lying between them. There are 15 residues in the CDR3. For the CDR3, the DNA is TGTGCCAGCAGCCAACGACCAGGGATGAGGGAGACCCAGTACTTC. It translates to CASSQRPGMRETQYF.

This clone was counted a single time. J is TRBJ1-4 and V is TRBV4-3; D call uncertain. The CDR3 sequence is 15 residues long. V lost 0 bases to trimming and J lost 7 bases, with 12 bases between them. CDR1 LGHNA and CDR2 YSLEER come from the germline V gene. The CDR3 DNA reads as TGCGCCAGCAGCCAAGATCTACACCGGGCTGAAAAACTGTTTTTT. Translated, it gives CASSQDLHRAEKLFF.

J is TRBJ2-7 and V is TRBV2, with 11 bases identical to TRBD1. The CDR3 has 15 amino acids. V dropped 3 bases and J dropped 6; count of bases not matched to a gene: 7. Germline-derived CDR1 and CDR2 are SNHLY and FYNNEI. The CDR3 DNA is TGTGCCAGCAGTGATTATGGACAGGGGGCAGGCGAGCAGTACTTC. It specifies CASSDYGQGAGEQYF.

V gene TRBV9 combines with J gene TRBJ2-3; possibly TRBD2 for D (6 bases). The CDR3 covers 16 residues. Germline CDR1 is SGDLS and CDR2 is YYNGEE. Trimming pared 4 bases from V and 1 base from J, leaving 16 bases between. This chain's CDR3 is CASSFGPPGGTDTQYF. DNA for the CDR3: TGTGCCAGCAGCTTTGGACCCCCGGGGGGCACAGATACGCAGTATTTT.

This chain joins TRBV5-6 and TRBJ2-1, with 8 nucleotides matching TRBD1. The CDR3 loop spans 14 amino acids. After removal of 6 bases from V and 5 bases from J, the junction contained 7 bases not matched to a gene. Per the germline V gene, CDR1 is SGHDT and CDR2 is YYEEEE. CDR3 in DNA: TGTGCCAGCACCCTACGACAGGGGAACAATGAGCAGTTCTTC. It encodes CASTLRQGNNEQFF.

The chain recombines TRBV12-3 or TRBV12-4 with TRBJ1-6; tentative D call: TRBD1 (5 bases). Trimming left V 5 bases short and J 7 bases short, with 9 bases between. The CDR3 runs to 13 residues. As DNA, the CDR3 is TGTGCCAGCAGTGGGGACGGGAATTCACCCCTCCACTTT. Amino acids: CASSGDGNSPLHF.

The chain has TRBV4-3 and TRBJ1-1, with TRBD1 as a possible D gene (6 bases). The CDR3 has 14 amino acids. CDR1 is LGHNA, CDR2 YSLEER, per germline. V was shortened by 2 bases and J by 1 base, with 8 bases between the two germline ends. This chain's CDR3 is CASSQTTGNTEAFF. The CDR3 bases are TGCGCCAGCAGCCAAACGACAGGGAACACTGAAGCTTTCTTT.

The chain couples TRBV24-1 to TRBJ1-2; D remains unclear. Germline CDR1 KGHDR, CDR2 SFDVKD. The CDR3 covers 14 residues. The V and J ends lost 3 bases and 0 bases respectively, with 7 bases between them. For the CDR3, the DNA is TGTGCCACCAGTGATGTCAATTCTAACTATGGCTACACCTTC. It yields the protein CATSDVNSNYGYTF.

V usage is TRBV7-6 and J usage is TRBJ2-2, with 10 nucleotides matching TRBD2. The CDR3 contains 17 residues. Unmatched junction bases numbered 9, after V lost 1 base and J lost 7 bases. The germline V gene encodes CDR1 SGHVS and CDR2 FNYEAQ. CDR3 residues: CASSLDPTSGVGGELFF. The CDR3 DNA is TGTGCCAGCAGCTTAGATCCTACTAGCGGGGTTGGCGGGGAGCTGTTTTTT.

The gene calls are TRBV2 and TRBJ1-6; 10 bases align to TRBD1. Germline V gives CDR1 SNHLY, CDR2 FYNNEI. With V trimmed by 4 bases and J by 0 bases, 0 bases remained unmatched. This CDR3 has 16 residues. The CDR3 bases are TGTGCCAGCAGTGGGACAGGGGGCTCCTATAATTCACCCCTCCACTTT. Residues: CASSGTGGSYNSPLHF.

This sequence joins TRBV5-1 and TRBJ2-2, with 8 bases matching TRBD2. V shed 0 bases and J 1 base; nucleotides not matched to a gene: 2. Germline V lookup: CDR1 SGHRS, CDR2 YFSETQ. This CDR3 region has 16 residues. The DNA for the CDR3 is TGCGCCAGCAGCTTGGGGCTAGCGGGGAACACCGGGGAGCTGTTTTTT. Translated: CASSLGLAGNTGELFF.

The genes are TRBV5-6 and TRBJ2-5; 9 bases are shared with TRBD2. Trimming took 3 bases from V and 2 from J; bases not matched to a gene: 8. The length of the CDR3 is 16 residues. Germline CDR1 and CDR2: SGHDT and YYEEEE. In DNA form, the CDR3 reads TGTGCCAGCAGCTCGCTAGCGGGGTTGGTGCAAGAGACCCAGTACTTC. Its translation is CASSSLAGLVQETQYF.

This clone came up a few times. V usage is TRBV29-1 and J usage is TRBJ1-2, with 7 bases aligning to TRBD1. Germline lookup yields CDR1 SQVTM and CDR2 ANQGSEA. This CDR3 has 13 residues. Germline trimming cut 2 bases from V and 4 bases from J; bases unmatched to any gene: 4. The CDR3 DNA sequence: TGCAGCGTTGAAAGGGGGCGCGTCTATGGCTACACCTTC. Residues: CSVERGRVYGYTF.

The chain uses TRBV6-6 and TRBJ1-2, with 9 bases aligning to TRBD1. Germline V gene data show CDR1 as MNHNY and CDR2 as SVGAGI (reference sequence). Trimming removed 7 bases from V and 7 bases from J; junction bases left unmatched: 10. The CDR3 has 14 residues. CDR3 in amino acids: CASTPGQGPVGYTF. The DNA for the CDR3 is TGTGCCAGCACTCCTGGACAGGGGCCGGTTGGCTACACCTTC.

Only a few counts were recorded for this clone. V gene TRBV11-1 combines with J gene TRBJ1-1, with 7 bases fitting TRBD1. Germline V gene lookup returns CDR1 SGHAT and CDR2 FQDESV (reference sequence). Trimming cost V 3 bases and J 3 bases; bases outside gene matches: 1. The CDR3 sequence is 13 residues long. In DNA, the CDR3 is TGTGCCAGCAGCTTTGACAGGGACACTGAAGCTTTCTTT. This gives the protein CASSFDRDTEAFF.

The CDR3 DNA sequence: TGTGCCAGCAGCGATGGACAGGGGGTAGGTAATTCACCCCTCCACTTT. Amino acids: CASSDGQGVGNSPLHF. The V and J genes are TRBV5-6 and TRBJ1-6; 10 nucleotides match TRBD1. V was clipped by 4 bases and J by 6 bases; unmatched bases: 7. Germline CDR1 and CDR2: SGHDT and YYEEEE. CDR3 size: 16 residues.

This chain joins TRBV5-4 and TRBJ2-1; D gene unclear. This CDR3 has 15 residues. From germline, CDR1 is SGHNT and CDR2 YYREEE (reference sequence). V gave up 3 bases and J gave up 0 bases, with 10 bases separating them. Here the CDR3 reads CASSSTRSSYNEQFF. CDR3 sequence (DNA): TGTGCCAGCAGCTCAACTCGGAGCTCCTACAATGAGCAGTTCTTC.

The J gene is TRBJ2-3, the V gene TRBV5-6; 7 bases line up with TRBD1. The V segment lost 4 bases and the J segment 1 base; nucleotides outside the gene matches: 15. CDR1 is SGHDT and CDR2 is YYEEEE in the germline V gene. This CDR3 contains 18 residues. CDR3 nucleotides: TGTGCCAGCAGCCATCTAAACACAGGGGAAATGGGCACAGATACGCAGTATTTT. Its translation: CASSHLNTGEMGTDTQYF. The whole variable domain, filled in from reference TRBV5-6 and TRBJ2-3, reads DAGVTQSPTHLIKTRGQQVTLRCSPKSGHDTVSWYQQALGQGPQFIFQYYEEEERQRGNFPDRFSGHQFPNYSSELNVNALLLGDSALYLCASSHLNTGEMGTDTQYFGPGTRLTVL.

This clone was counted a few times. The rearrangement links TRBV25-1 to TRBJ2-7; D is unclear. Looked up from germline, CDR1 is MGHDK and CDR2 is SYGVNS. There are 12 residues in the CDR3. V lost 8 bases and J 5 bases, leaving 13 bases between the germline ends. CDR3 protein: CASGPATHEQYF. CDR3 in DNA: TGTGCCAGCGGTCCCGCTACCCACGAGCAGTACTTC.

The V and J genes are TRBV12-5 and TRBJ2-7; 7 bases agree with TRBD1. The CDR3 extends over 16 amino acids. Germline V gives CDR1 LGHNT, CDR2 FRNRAP. V was pared by 1 base and J by 6 bases, with 12 bases of the junction left unmatched. CDR3 amino acids: CASGLALQGPPGEQYF. The CDR3 DNA reads TGTGCTAGTGGTTTGGCATTACAGGGGCCCCCTGGCGAGCAGTACTTC.

This chain connects TRBV24-1 to TRBJ2-2; D possibly uses TRBD1 or TRBD2 (6 bases each). With 7 bases removed from V and 2 bases from J, the gap between germline ends came to 16 bases. The CDR3 covers 16 residues. From germline, CDR1 is KGHDR and CDR2 SFDVKD. The CDR3 reads CATSRGGGDNTGELFF. CDR3 nucleotide sequence: TGTGCCACCAGCCGAGGGGGAGGCGATAACACCGGGGAGCTGTTTTTT.